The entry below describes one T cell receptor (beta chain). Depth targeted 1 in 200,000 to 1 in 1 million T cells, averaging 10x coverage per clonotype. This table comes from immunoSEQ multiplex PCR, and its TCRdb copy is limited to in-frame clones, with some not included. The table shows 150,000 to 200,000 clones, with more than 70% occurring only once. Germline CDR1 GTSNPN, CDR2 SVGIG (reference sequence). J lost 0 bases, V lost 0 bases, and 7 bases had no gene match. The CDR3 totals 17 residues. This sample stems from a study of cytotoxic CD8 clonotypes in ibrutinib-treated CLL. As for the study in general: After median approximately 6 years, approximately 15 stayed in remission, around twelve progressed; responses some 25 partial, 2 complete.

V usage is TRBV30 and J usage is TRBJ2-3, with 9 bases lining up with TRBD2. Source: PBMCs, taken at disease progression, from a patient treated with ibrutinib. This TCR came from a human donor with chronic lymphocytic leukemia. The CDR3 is CAWSVSGRPTSTDTQYF. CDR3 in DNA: TGTGCCTGGAGTGTAAGCGGGAGGCCGACTAGCACAGATACGCAGTATTTT.